The sequence of this T cell receptor beta chain was determined in a study of cytomegalovirus exposure and HLA in healthy donors. Both 60 Vbeta primers and 13 Jbeta primers went into the PCR. Profiling relied on immunoSEQ multiplex PCR, and the TCRdb table lists in-frame clones only, not all of them. The table includes a few hundred thousand clones, about 79% detected once. This clone was picked up one time. CDR3 size: 17 residues. J lost 4 bases, V lost 5 bases, and 15 bases had no gene match. Germline CDR1 reads SEHNR; CDR2 reads FQNEAQ (reference sequence). Sequencing was performed on PBMCs. This chain connects TRBV7-9 to TRBJ1-1, with 8 bases lining up with TRBD1. The TCR comes from a man between 18 and 35 years old in good health and CMV-seronegative. The CDR3 sequence is CASSHRKKTGAGTEAFF. CDR3 DNA sequence: TGTGCCAGCAGCCATAGAAAAAAGACAGGGGCCGGCACTGAAGCTTTCTTT.